This T cell receptor beta chain stems from a study of T-cell memory formation after mild COVID-19. The CDR3 runs 13 residues. CDR1 and CDR2 (germline): DFQATT, SNEGSKA (reference sequence). V gave up 6 bases and J gave up 6 bases, with 16 bases separating them. TCRdb reprocessed the 5' RACE reads via MiXCR and lists one record per CDR3 protein. This table holds 200,000 or so distinct CDR3 sequences, just over 9.5% found once. This TCR was sampled from a man between 18 and 35 years old who had mild COVID-19 (a few samples of this study predate the infection). Cell type and time point are not known. The V gene is TRBV20-1, the J gene TRBJ2-3; D gene uncertain. The sequencing input was PBMCs or a T cell subset sorted from them (not recorded which). Here the CDR3 reads CSARNPLLDTQYF. The DNA for the CDR3 is TGCAGTGCAAGGAACCCTCTGCTGGATACGCAGTATTTT.